This T cell receptor (beta chain) was recovered during a study of post-analysis software for immune sequencing data. Across the whole study: Several disease courses (relapsing-remitting, secondary progressive and progressive-relapsing) of multiple sclerosis were included.

Unique molecular identifiers had been added to the TCR beta cDNA libraries. With about 0.95 to 11 million T cells as the source, some 500,000 cDNA molecules resulted. One entry per CDR3 protein, called by TCRdb with MiXCR from the PCR reads. The repertoire holds roughly 800,000 distinct CDR3 sequences, with approximately 30% as singletons. Study findings and constraints: Among multiple sclerosis patients, normalized Chao1 diversity was significantly below that of controls. The study found TRBV5-6, TRBV5-1 and TRBV20-1 among five or six TRBV segments more frequent in patients than controls. Batch-matched samples strongly co-clustered by F measure.

Germline CDR1 MDHEN, CDR2 SYDVKM. V lost 3 bases and J lost 8; bases outside the gene matches: 10. The CDR3 is made up of 15 amino acids. Worth noting for this clonotype: Its specificity is not known.

Material for sequencing was blood. The chain uses TRBV28 and TRBJ2-4; 7 positions match TRBD1. The sequence derives from a girl aged 10 to 17 with multiple sclerosis. CDR3 residues: CASSFLRTGWDIQYF. Written as DNA, the CDR3 is TGTGCCAGCAGTTTCCTCCGGACAGGTTGGGACATTCAGTACTTC.